The clone carrying this T cell receptor (beta chain) is a singleton in its sample. This sample is drawn from a study of shared clonotypes between healthy human individuals. For the study at large: Per donor, three plates held CD4 naive cells, three held CD4 memory, two held CD8 naive and one held CD8 memory.

This CDR3 is 14 amino acids long. The V gene lost 4 bases and the J gene lost 3 bases, with 12 bases spanning the gap. Germline V gene data show CDR1 as MNHEY and CDR2 as SMNVEV (reference sequence). The method was immunoSEQ multiplex PCR; TCRdb's version includes in-frame clones alone and lacks a portion of them. The repertoire includes a few hundred thousand clones, around 86% of them detected once, and 15% to 20% sits in the top ten. The gene calls are TRBV27 and TRBJ1-1; D is unclear. This clonotype was obtained from a man between 18 and 29 years old in good health. The material sequenced was memory CD8+ T cells sorted from blood. Subset indicated: CD45RO+ cells pooled with CCR7-negative TemRA cells. CDR3 amino acids: CASSSLLADTEAFF. DNA for the CDR3: TGTGCCAGCAGTTCCCTTCTAGCTGACACTGAAGCTTTCTTT.